These 32 T cell receptor beta chains were all obtained from the same sample, sequenced in a study of T cell responses to AZD1222 COVID-19 vaccine (dated by TCRdb to the early 2020s). Library preparation employed the immunoSEQ multiplex PCR assay. Here the immuneACCESS table is served through TCRdb, limited to in-frame sequences with V and J called. Missing clones are a known gap in these copies; in checked studies unresolved V genes cover under half, and the rest lacks a known reason. The sample table contains 140,000 to 150,000 clones; only one count was recorded for about 94% of them. About 5.1% of the sample belongs to the ten largest clones. Read against the paper, the sample's time point label means: baseline before first vaccination. The sequencing here drew on peripheral blood, taken on day 0 of AZD1222 vaccination. Receptors originate from an adult in good health.

The chain joins TRBV12-3 or TRBV12-4 to TRBJ1-5; D possibly corresponds to TRBD1 (5 bases). This CDR3 region has 13 residues. V was pared by 2 bases and J by 6 bases, with 8 bases between. CDR3 nucleotide sequence: TGTGCCAGCAGTTTAAGGGGTGGTCAGCCCCAGCATTTT. Protein: CASSLRGGQPQHF.

The chain has TRBV19 and TRBJ1-6; TRBD1 matches 7 bases. Germline CDR1 is LNHDA and CDR2 is SQIVND (reference sequence). V gave up 6 bases and J gave up 6 bases; unmatched junction bases: 11. This CDR3 has 16 amino acids. CDR3 in DNA: TGTGCCAGTAGACTATCTCCGGGACAGATTAATTCACCCCTCCACTTT. It codes for CASRLSPGQINSPLHF.

The rearrangement uses TRBV7-9 and TRBJ1-2; unclear D gene. The V end lost 3 bases, the J end lost 0 bases, and 11 bases lay between the germline ends. From germline, CDR1 is SEHNR and CDR2 FQNEAQ (reference sequence). The CDR3 is 15 residues long. The CDR3 nucleotides read TGTGCCAGCAGCTTCTTCCGGGAGACTAACTATGGCTACACCTTC. Amino acids: CASSFFRETNYGYTF.

Regarding this clone: A read error may account for a junction end that differs from germline. The chain employs TRBV3-1 (or the pseudogene TRBV3-2) and TRBJ1-1; a weak D match, TRBD1 (5 bases). Per germline, CDR1 LGHDT and CDR2 YNNKEL (reference sequence). The CDR3 sequence is 13 residues long. For the CDR3, the DNA is TGTGCCAGCAGCCAATGGGGGAACTCTGAAGCTTTCTTT. Translating it yields CASSQWGNSEAFF.

The J gene is TRBJ2-5, the V gene TRBV5-1; perhaps TRBD1 as D (6 bases). This CDR3 has 15 residues. From germline, CDR1 is SGHRS and CDR2 YFSETQ. Trimming removed 1 base at V and 3 bases at J, with 13 bases between. The CDR3 nucleotides read TGCGCCAGCAGCTTGCACGGGACAACGGAAGAGACCCAGTACTTC. Its translation is CASSLHGTTEETQYF.

The V and J genes are TRBV5-1 and TRBJ2-5, with a weak D call TRBD1 (5 bases). V shed 3 bases and J shed 1 base, with 10 bases lying between them. CDR1 and CDR2 from the germline V gene are SGHRS and YFSETQ. The CDR3 loop spans 14 amino acids. CDR3 sequence: CASSSPGLQETQYF. CDR3 nucleotide sequence: TGCGCCAGCAGCTCCCCAGGGCTCCAAGAGACCCAGTACTTC.

The chain employs TRBV28 and TRBJ1-5, with 7 bases fitting TRBD1. The CDR3 has 16 amino acids. The trim removed 5 bases at V and 0 bases at J, leaving 7 bases unmatched. Germline values: CDR1 MDHEN, CDR2 SYDVKM. CDR3 residues: CASSPIRGPSNQPQHF. The CDR3 DNA follows: TGTGCCAGCAGTCCTATAAGGGGGCCTAGCAATCAGCCCCAGCATTTT.

The rearrangement links TRBV2 to TRBJ2-1; 9 bases map to TRBD1. CDR1 is SNHLY, CDR2 FYNNEI, per germline. The J segment lost 1 base and the V segment lost 6 bases, leaving 4 bases of the junction unmatched. CDR3 size: 15 residues. This chain's CDR3 is CASSPDRGSYNEQFF. The DNA of the CDR3 is TGTGCCAGCAGCCCCGACAGGGGGTCCTACAATGAGCAGTTCTTC.

The V call is TRBV15, the J call TRBJ2-3, with TRBD1 matching 7 bases. Germline V lookup: CDR1 LNHNV, CDR2 YYDKDF (reference sequence). The CDR3 sequence is 15 residues long. V lost 0 bases and J lost 2; bases outside the gene matches: 2. The CDR3 DNA reads as TGTGCCACCAGCAGAGATGGGACAGACACAGATACGCAGTATTTT. Amino acids: CATSRDGTDTDTQYF.

This chain links TRBV29-1 with TRBJ2-1, with 7 bases aligning to TRBD2. There are 16 residues in the CDR3. V shed 2 bases and J 5 bases; nucleotides not matched to a gene: 12. Germline CDR1 is SQVTM and CDR2 is ANQGSEA. As DNA, the CDR3 is TGCAGCGTTGAAACTGGGGTGGGAGGGACTAACAATGAGCAGTTCTTC. Amino acids: CSVETGVGGTNNEQFF.

The chain has TRBV30 and TRBJ2-7; D gene unclear. V was clipped by 4 bases and J by 4 bases, with 20 bases between them. CDR1 and CDR2 (germline): GTSNPN, SVGIG (reference sequence). The CDR3 runs 15 residues. For the CDR3, the DNA is TGTGCCTGGACCCGAGCCCTCTCTTTCCAATACGAGCAGTACTTC. This translates into CAWTRALSFQYEQYF.

This chain joins TRBV7-9 and TRBJ1-5; D may be TRBD1 (6 bases). CDR1 is SEHNR and CDR2 is FQNEAQ in the germline V gene (reference sequence). V shed 5 bases and J shed 7 bases, with 15 bases lying between them. This CDR3 comprises 14 residues. CDR3 bases: TGTGCCAGCAGCCCCGAGGGGGTGGCGCAGCCCCAGCATTTT. It specifies CASSPEGVAQPQHF.

With respect to this clone: Other DNA sequences in the same sample also yield this CDR3. The J gene is TRBJ2-3, the V gene TRBV5-1, with TRBD1 identical over 10 bases. The ends lost 2 bases at V and 4 bases at J; junction bases unmatched: 1. The CDR3 runs 14 residues. Germline CDR1 is SGHRS and CDR2 is YFSETQ. The CDR3 bases are TGCGCCAGCAGCTTAGGACAGGGGGCAGATACGCAGTATTTT. Its protein is CASSLGQGADTQYF.

V is TRBV4-2 and J is TRBJ2-7, with 14 bases identical to TRBD2. Trimming removed 1 base from V and 5 bases from J; junction bases left unmatched: 4. The CDR3 loop spans 16 amino acids. Germline V CDR1 and CDR2: LGHNA, YNFKEQ. CDR3 DNA: TGTGCCAGCAGCCAAGGGACTAGCGGGAGGTCGAACGAGCAGTACTTC. This sequence encodes CASSQGTSGRSNEQYF.

The V gene is TRBV7-8, the J gene TRBJ2-7, with 13 bases identical to TRBD2. Germline CDR1 SGHVS, CDR2 FQNEAQ. The CDR3 loop spans 17 amino acids. Trimming cost V 0 bases and J 4 bases; bases outside gene matches: 6. The CDR3 DNA is TGTGCCAGCAGCTTAGCGGGGGGACTAGCGGGACGATACGAGCAGTACTTC. This encodes CASSLAGGLAGRYEQYF.

The CDR3 coding sequence is TGTGCCAGCAACAACCGACAGGGTAGCTATGGCTACACCTTC. This gives the protein CASNNRQGSYGYTF. This chain uses TRBV7-2 with TRBJ1-2; TRBD1 agrees at 7 bases. Germline lookup yields CDR1 SGHTA and CDR2 FQGNSA. Trimming at V came to 7 bases and at J to 4 bases, leaving 9 bases not matched to a gene. The length of the CDR3 is 14 residues.

For the CDR3, the DNA is TGTGCCAGCAGTTTATTGGGGTTAGCCAAAAACATTCAGTACTTC. This encodes CASSLLGLAKNIQYF. The chain is built from TRBV28 and TRBJ2-4; no firm D call. The CDR3 covers 15 residues. In germline, CDR1 is MDHEN, CDR2 SYDVKM. V shed 1 base and J shed 0 bases, with 7 bases lying between them. Together with reference TRBV28 and TRBJ2-4, the CDR3 gives the full variable domain: DVKVTQSSRYLVKRTGEKVFLECVQDMDHENMFWYRQDPGLGLRLIYFSYDVKMKEKGDIPEGYSVSREKKERFSLILESASTNQTSMYLCASSLLGLAKNIQYFGAGTRLSVL.

The V call is TRBV7-9, the J call TRBJ2-4; maybe TRBD2 (5 bases). The CDR3 consists of 18 residues. V lost 4 bases and J lost 8, with 27 bases in between. Germline CDR1 is SEHNR and CDR2 is FQNEAQ (reference sequence). The CDR3 DNA follows: TGTGCCAGCAGCTCCCAGGATTCGGGGTTAGTAGGAAGGTACATTCAGTACTTC. Translating gives CASSSQDSGLVGRYIQYF.

This clone has just a few counts. The chain employs TRBV19 and TRBJ2-2, with D perhaps being TRBD1 or TRBD2 (5 bases each). This CDR3 spans 14 amino acids. Trimming removed 5 bases at V and 4 bases at J, with 11 bases between. Germline CDR1 LNHDA, CDR2 SQIVND (reference sequence). The CDR3 region is CASSARDVTGELFF. The CDR3 DNA follows: TGTGCCAGTAGTGCACGGGACGTCACCGGGGAGCTGTTTTTT. Full variable domain (rest looked up from reference TRBV19 and TRBJ2-2): DGGITQSPKYLFRKEGQNVTLSCEQNLNHDAMYWYRQDPGQGLRLIYYSQIVNDFQKGDIAEGYSVSREKKESFPLTVTSAQKNPTAFYLCASSARDVTGELFFGEGSRLTVL.

The genes are TRBV19 and TRBJ2-3; no reliable D call. V was shortened by 2 bases and J by 6 bases, with 9 bases between the two germline ends. This CDR3 spans 13 amino acids. The V gene's germline CDR1 is LNHDA and CDR2 SQIVND (reference sequence). The CDR3 spells CASSILHGDTQYF. The CDR3 region has the DNA TGTGCCAGTAGTATACTACATGGGGATACGCAGTATTTT.

The rearrangement uses TRBV6-4 and TRBJ1-2; 7 bases align to TRBD1. V was clipped by 6 bases and J by 3 bases; unmatched bases: 4. Germline loops: CDR1 MRHNA, CDR2 SNTAGT. The CDR3 totals 13 residues. The CDR3 DNA follows: TGTGCCAGCAGCCAAGACAGGGACTATGGCTACACCTTC. Its protein product is CASSQDRDYGYTF.

The rearrangement joins TRBV10-3 to TRBJ1-2; D is unclear. V was cut by 6 bases and J by 6 bases, with 11 bases left in between. Germline V CDR1 and CDR2: ENHRY, SYGVKD. This CDR3 is built from 12 residues. This CDR3 reads CAISPDQNGYTF. The CDR3 region has the DNA TGTGCCATCAGCCCGGACCAAAATGGCTACACCTTC.

The chain recombines TRBV12-5 with TRBJ2-5, with TRBD1 matching over 10 bases. The germline CDR1 and CDR2 sequences are LGHNT and FRNRAP. CDR3 length: 14 residues. Unmatched junction bases numbered 4, after V lost 3 bases and J lost 6 bases. The CDR3 DNA is TGTGCTAGTGGTTTCTCGGACAGGGGGAAGACCCAGTACTTC. As protein: CASGFSDRGKTQYF.

The rearrangement joins TRBV9 to TRBJ1-3, with 9 bases fitting TRBD1. CDR3 length equals 15 residues. V shed 0 bases, J shed 4 bases, and the junction held 2 bases outside the gene matches. Germline V gives CDR1 SGDLS, CDR2 YYNGEE. This chain's CDR3 is CASSVDRGLGNTIYF. In DNA form, the CDR3 reads TGTGCCAGCAGCGTAGACAGGGGGCTCGGAAACACCATATATTTT.

The rearrangement joins TRBV7-9 to TRBJ2-2; TRBD1 matches at 8 bases. The junction had 3 bases not matched to a gene; V was cut back by 5 bases and J by 4 bases. The CDR3 is 14 amino acids. Germline lookup yields CDR1 SEHNR and CDR2 FQNEAQ (reference sequence). CDR3 amino acids: CASSPDRGTGELFF. The CDR3 nucleotides read TGTGCCAGCAGCCCCGACAGGGGCACCGGGGAGCTGTTTTTT.

The rearrangement joins TRBV28 to TRBJ1-1; maybe TRBD1 (5 bases). CDR1 is MDHEN and CDR2 is SYDVKM in the germline V gene. Trimming pared 8 bases from V and 0 bases from J, leaving 13 bases between. The CDR3 sequence is 14 residues long. This CDR3 reads CASLLDTLNTEAFF. The CDR3 coding sequence is TGTGCCAGCCTATTGGACACCCTGAACACTGAAGCTTTCTTT.

The rearrangement uses TRBV5-1 and TRBJ2-3; 10 bases map to TRBD1. Germline values: CDR1 SGHRS, CDR2 YFSETQ. The V gene end was trimmed by 4 bases and the J gene end by 5 bases; junction bases not matched to a gene: 13. The CDR3 spans 17 residues. The CDR3 sequence is CASSAAVPGTGEDTQYF. CDR3 coding DNA: TGCGCCAGCAGCGCAGCCGTTCCCGGGACAGGGGAAGATACGCAGTATTTT.

This rearrangement joins TRBV12-3 or TRBV12-4 to TRBJ2-5, with unresolved D. Trimming pared 2 bases from V and 3 bases from J, leaving 4 bases between. This CDR3 region has 12 residues. DNA of the CDR3: TGTGCCAGCAGTTTAAGGAAAGAGACCCAGTACTTC. As protein: CASSLRKETQYF.

The chain recombines TRBV9 with TRBJ2-1, with D unclear. V was trimmed by 2 bases and J by 4 bases, leaving 16 bases between them. The CDR3 totals 16 residues. The germline CDR1 and CDR2 sequences are SGDLS and YYNGEE. In DNA, the CDR3 is TGTGCCAGCAGCGTCGACCCTCTCACACCATACAATGAGCAGTTCTTC. Residues: CASSVDPLTPYNEQFF.

The chain joins TRBV25-1 to TRBJ2-7, with D unclear. This CDR3 spans 17 amino acids. Per the germline V gene, CDR1 is MGHDK and CDR2 is SYGVNS. Between the trimmed V and J ends, which lost 2 bases and 0 bases, there was a span of 17 bases. The CDR3, as DNA: TGTGCCAGCAGTGAACCTAACGACGCAGGAGCCTCCTACGAGCAGTACTTC. Its translation is CASSEPNDAGASYEQYF.

Details on this clone: The identical CDR3 is also encoded by other nucleotide sequences in the sample. The V and J genes are TRBV7-2 and TRBJ2-7; 7 bases fit TRBD2. Trimming at V came to 3 bases and at J to 3 bases, leaving 5 bases not matched to a gene. The germline CDR1 and CDR2 sequences are SGHTA and FQGNSA. The CDR3 runs to 14 residues. CDR3 nucleotide sequence: TGTGCCAGCAGCTTGGCAGCTAGCGGCTACGAGCAGTACTTC. As protein: CASSLAASGYEQYF.

V gene TRBV24-1 combines with J gene TRBJ2-5; 10 bases match TRBD2. Germline V gives CDR1 KGHDR, CDR2 SFDVKD. The junction had 9 bases not matched to a gene; V was cut back by 4 bases and J by 5 bases. CDR3 length: 16 residues. CDR3 loop: CATSETLAGGRETQYF. DNA for the CDR3: TGTGCCACCAGTGAAACCTTAGCGGGAGGCCGGGAGACCCAGTACTTC.